Shown below are 3 T cell receptor beta chains from a single sample sequenced in a study of blood T cells in healthy people across ages. PCR was performed a second time for about 7 to 12 cycles using a sample-barcoded 5' primer and a J-beta primer mix. In TCRdb, the 5' RACE reads were re-called with MiXCR into one record per CDR3 protein. Of approximately 810,000 distinct CDR3 sequences in the sample, about 34% were seen once. The source material was blood. The source of these receptors is a man aged 18-30 years in good health.

This chain uses TRBV10-3 with TRBJ2-5; 8 bases line up with TRBD1. V lost 8 bases, J lost 11 bases, and 19 bases stayed unmatched. The CDR3 length is 15 residues. Germline V gene data show CDR1 as ENHRY and CDR2 as SYGVKD. This chain's CDR3 is CAIRRRDRPFNEQYF. CDR3 coding DNA: TGTGCCATCCGTCGCCGGGACAGGCCGTTCAATGAGCAGTACTTC.

This chain links TRBV20-1 with TRBJ1-1, with TRBD1 as a possible D gene (5 bases). Looked up from germline, CDR1 is DFQATT and CDR2 is SNEGSKA (reference sequence). This CDR3 has 14 amino acids. V lost 5 bases and J lost 5, with 18 bases in between. For the CDR3, the DNA is TGCAGTGCTCCAAGGTGGGACCTACAGACTGAAGCTTTCTTT. As protein: CSAPRWDLQTEAFF.

This clonotype was seen more than once but under ten times. V usage is TRBV9 and J usage is TRBJ1-2; the match to TRBD1 covers 8 bases. Germline trimming cut 2 bases from V and 7 bases from J; bases unmatched to any gene: 4. Germline V lookup: CDR1 SGDLS, CDR2 YYNGEE. CDR3 size: 13 residues. As DNA, the CDR3 is TGTGCCAGCAGCGTGGACAGGGTTCGTGGCTACACCTTC. Translation: CASSVDRVRGYTF.